This T cell receptor (beta chain) was sequenced for a study of cytomegalovirus exposure and HLA in healthy donors. Overall study: In a later analysis, the 130 or so validation repertoires were reported to have used the same platform as the 600 to 800 first-cohort repertoires.

Sequencing used immunoSEQ multiplex PCR; TCRdb keeps in-frame clones, though not all of them. The sample includes 150,000 or so clones, 89% of them seen just once. V was pared by 2 bases and J by 0 bases, with 21 bases between. This CDR3 contains 19 residues. Germline CDR1 reads SGHTA; CDR2 reads FQGTGA. The clonotype was recovered from a woman aged 18-29 years in good health and CMV-seropositive. The rearrangement uses TRBV7-3 and TRBJ2-3; D might be TRBD1 (6 bases). The sample taken for sequencing was PBMCs. The CDR3: CASSLVATGSFSSTDTQYF. The DNA of the CDR3 is TGTGCCAGCAGCTTAGTTGCCACAGGGTCCTTTTCTAGCACAGATACGCAGTATTTT.